This is a list of T cell receptor beta chains from one sample in a study of CD8+CD57+ T cells in acquired aplastic anemia. TCRdb used MiXCR to reprocess the reads, holding one entry per CDR3 protein. Of 180,000 or so distinct CDR3 sequences in the sample, roughly 48% were seen once. The sequenced material came from sorted CD4+, CD8+, or CD8+CD57+ T cells (not recorded which) from PBMCs. Receptors were obtained from a human donor with aplastic anemia. Both conserved end residues are part of each CDR3. Fields, in order: V gene, clone size, D gene, J gene, CDR3 protein, CDR3 DNA. A D gene is named only where the DNA matches it firmly. Rows may omit the clone size; those that give it use once, few, many or a size class.

TRBV4-1	.	.	TRBJ1-6	CASSQVNDRSPLHF	TGCGCCAGCAGCCAAGTGAATGACCGCTCACCCCTCCACTTT
TRBV7-9	many	TRBD1	TRBJ1-2	CASSRLQGAKANYGYTF	TGTGCCAGCAGCCGTTTACAGGGGGCCAAGGCTAACTATGGCTACACCTTC
TRBV20-1	.	TRBD2	TRBJ2-7	CSAREGLAGDAYEQYF	TGCAGTGCTAGAGAGGGACTAGCGGGGGACGCCTACGAGCAGTACTTC
TRBV6-2/TRBV6-3	.	TRBD1	TRBJ1-1	CASRKPLQGGTEAFF	TGTGCCAGCAGAAAGCCCCTACAGGGGGGAACTGAAGCTTTCTTT
TRBV5-4	many	.	TRBJ1-6	CASSLGASSYNSPLHF	TGTGCCAGCAGCTTGGGGGCCAGCTCCTATAATTCACCCCTCCACTTT
TRBV27	.	TRBD2	TRBJ2-7	CASSTRGGGSHEQYF	TGTGCCAGCAGTACCCGGGGGGGCGGCTCCCACGAGCAGTACTTC
TRBV7-2	once	TRBD2	TRBJ2-7	CASSFRAGGPEQYF	TGTGCCAGCAGCTTCAGAGCGGGGGGGCCCGAGCAGTACTTC
TRBV3-1	many	TRBD2	TRBJ2-7	CASSQGVGGLAVYEQYF	TGTGCCAGCAGCCAAGGGGTAGGAGGACTAGCGGTCTACGAGCAGTACTTC
TRBV24-1	once	.	TRBJ2-3	CATGGDVCTDTQYF	TGTGCCACCGGGGGTGACGTTTGCACAGATACGCAGTATTTT
TRBV10-3	medium-sized	.	TRBJ2-5	CAISESSQAQETQYF	TGTGCCATCAGTGAGTCGAGTCAGGCCCAAGAGACCCAGTACTTC
TRBV29-1	many	.	TRBJ1-1	CSGGQSLGTEAFF	TGCAGCGGTGGACAGTCCCTGGGCACTGAAGCTTTCTTT
TRBV24-1	.	.	TRBJ1-1	CATSQGTEAFF	TGTGCCACCTCTCAAGGCACTGAAGCTTTCTTT
TRBV19	.	TRBD1	TRBJ2-7	CASSVRDRSIYEQYF	TGTGCCAGTAGTGTTCGGGACAGATCTATCTACGAGCAGTACTTC
TRBV10-1	many	TRBD2	TRBJ2-1	CASSENQLAGVQFF	TGCGCCAGCAGTGAGAACCAACTAGCGGGGGTTCAGTTCTTC
TRBV7-2	many	TRBD2	TRBJ2-1	CASSPTSGVHNEQFF	TGTGCCAGCAGCCCGACTAGCGGGGTTCACAATGAGCAGTTCTTC
TRBV3-1	many	.	TRBJ1-2	CASSQGSGDGYTF	TGTGCCAGCAGCCAAGGGTCAGGGGATGGCTACACCTTC
TRBV19	many	.	TRBJ2-1	CASSIGGAGHNEQFF	TGTGCCAGTAGTATTGGGGGCGCAGGGCACAATGAGCAGTTCTTC